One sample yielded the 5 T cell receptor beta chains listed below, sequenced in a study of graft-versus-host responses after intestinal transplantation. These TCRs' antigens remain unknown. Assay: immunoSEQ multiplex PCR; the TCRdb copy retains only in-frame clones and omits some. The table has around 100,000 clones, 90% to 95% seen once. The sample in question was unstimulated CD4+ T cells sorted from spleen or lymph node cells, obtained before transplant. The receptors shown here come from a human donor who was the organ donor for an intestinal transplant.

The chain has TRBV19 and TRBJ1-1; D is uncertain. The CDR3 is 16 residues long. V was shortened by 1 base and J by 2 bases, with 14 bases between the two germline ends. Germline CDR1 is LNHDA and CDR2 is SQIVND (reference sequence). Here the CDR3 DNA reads TGTGCCAGTAGTATAGTCCCGGGCCGACTTAACACTGAAGCTTTCTTT. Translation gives CASSIVPGRLNTEAFF.

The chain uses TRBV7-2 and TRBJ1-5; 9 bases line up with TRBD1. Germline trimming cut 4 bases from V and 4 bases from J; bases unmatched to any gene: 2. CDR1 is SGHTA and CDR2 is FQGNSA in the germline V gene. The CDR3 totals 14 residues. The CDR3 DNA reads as TGTGCCAGCAGCTGGACAGGGGATAATCAGCCCCAGCATTTT. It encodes CASSWTGDNQPQHF.

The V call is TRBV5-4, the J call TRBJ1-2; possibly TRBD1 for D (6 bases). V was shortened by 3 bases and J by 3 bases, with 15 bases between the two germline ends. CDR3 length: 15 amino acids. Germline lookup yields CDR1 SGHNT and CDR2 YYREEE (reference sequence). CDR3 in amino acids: CASSSGVRQDYGYTF. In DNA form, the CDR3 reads TGTGCCAGCAGCTCCGGGGTCCGACAGGACTATGGCTACACCTTC.

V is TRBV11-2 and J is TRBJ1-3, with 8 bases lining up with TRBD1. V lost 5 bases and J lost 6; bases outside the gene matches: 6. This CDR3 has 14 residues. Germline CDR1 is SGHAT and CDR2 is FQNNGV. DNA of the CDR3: TGTGCCAGCAGCCCGGACAGGGCATCAAACACCATATATTTT. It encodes CASSPDRASNTIYF.

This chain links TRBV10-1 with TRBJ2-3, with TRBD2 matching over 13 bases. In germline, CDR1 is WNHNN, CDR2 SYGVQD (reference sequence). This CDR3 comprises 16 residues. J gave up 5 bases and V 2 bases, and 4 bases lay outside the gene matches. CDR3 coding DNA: TGCGCCAGCAGTGAGGGACTAGCGGGAGCCCAAGATACGCAGTATTTT. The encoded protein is CASSEGLAGAQDTQYF.